This record covers a single T cell receptor (beta chain). The read ends 3 residues before the CDR3 terminus; that terminus is restored from the germline J gene. CDR3 length: 15 amino acids. The germline V gene encodes CDR1 SNHLY and CDR2 FYNNEI. The sample is drawn from a study of T cells in women clearing cervical HPV infection. Produced via immunoSEQ multiplex PCR; TCRdb's table is partial and in-frame only. In total, the table holds roughly 34,000 clones. This receptor was identified in a woman aged 18 to 75 with a cervical HPV16 infection that either progressed to CIN3+ or cleared (not recorded which). The chain is built from TRBV2 and TRBJ1-2; D perhaps matches TRBD1 (6 bases). What was sequenced was blood buffy coat. This chain's CDR3 is CASSEWYREGRGYTF. CDR3 DNA, as far as it was read: TGTGCCAGCAGCGAATGGTACAGGGAAGGCCGCGGC.